The 4 T cell receptor beta chains given below trace back to one sample, sequenced in a study of T cell responses to AZD1222 COVID-19 vaccine. Assay used: immunoSEQ multiplex PCR; TCRdb lists only in-frame clones, some missing. The sample contains some 130,000 clones, approximately 91% of which appear only once. The sample in question was peripheral blood, obtained 28 days after the second AZD1222 dose. These receptors were obtained from an adult who received the AZD1222 COVID-19 vaccine.

This clone has only one observation. V usage is TRBV28 and J usage is TRBJ2-6; no firm D call. Looked up from germline, CDR1 is MDHEN and CDR2 is SYDVKM. This CDR3 contains 15 residues. Between the trimmed V and J ends, which lost 1 base and 1 base, there was a span of 5 bases. The CDR3 loop reads CASSLFGSGANVLTF. For the CDR3, the DNA is TGTGCCAGCAGTTTATTCGGGTCTGGGGCCAACGTCCTGACTTTC. The variable domain in full, completed from reference TRBV28 and TRBJ2-6, reads DVKVTQSSRYLVKRTGEKVFLECVQDMDHENMFWYRQDPGLGLRLIYFSYDVKMKEKGDIPEGYSVSREKKERFSLILESASTNQTSMYLCASSLFGSGANVLTFGAGSRLTVL.

The genes are TRBV10-3 and TRBJ2-1, with TRBD1 as a possible D gene (5 bases). Germline V gene data show CDR1 as ENHRY and CDR2 as SYGVKD. V was clipped by 0 bases and J by 2 bases, with 11 bases between them. This CDR3 has 16 residues. CDR3 protein: CAISESSGIPYNEQFF. Written as DNA, the CDR3 is TGTGCCATCAGTGAGTCGTCAGGGATTCCCTACAATGAGCAGTTCTTC.

This chain links TRBV7-9 with TRBJ2-2, with D uncertain. CDR1 is SEHNR, CDR2 FQNEAQ, per germline (reference sequence). This CDR3 is 12 amino acids long. The V end was cut by 2 bases, the J end by 4 bases, with 2 bases between. CDR3 sequence: CASSLITGELFF. In nucleotides, the CDR3 is TGTGCCAGCAGCTTAATCACCGGGGAGCTGTTTTTT.

The J gene is TRBJ2-7, the V gene TRBV6-5; D is unclear. The germline V gene encodes CDR1 MNHEY and CDR2 SVGAGI. V lost 0 bases to trimming and J lost 4 bases, with 10 bases between them. The CDR3 is 14 residues long. CDR3 amino acids: CASSYSGNGYEQYF. The CDR3, as DNA: TGTGCCAGCAGTTACTCGGGAAACGGTTACGAGCAGTACTTC.